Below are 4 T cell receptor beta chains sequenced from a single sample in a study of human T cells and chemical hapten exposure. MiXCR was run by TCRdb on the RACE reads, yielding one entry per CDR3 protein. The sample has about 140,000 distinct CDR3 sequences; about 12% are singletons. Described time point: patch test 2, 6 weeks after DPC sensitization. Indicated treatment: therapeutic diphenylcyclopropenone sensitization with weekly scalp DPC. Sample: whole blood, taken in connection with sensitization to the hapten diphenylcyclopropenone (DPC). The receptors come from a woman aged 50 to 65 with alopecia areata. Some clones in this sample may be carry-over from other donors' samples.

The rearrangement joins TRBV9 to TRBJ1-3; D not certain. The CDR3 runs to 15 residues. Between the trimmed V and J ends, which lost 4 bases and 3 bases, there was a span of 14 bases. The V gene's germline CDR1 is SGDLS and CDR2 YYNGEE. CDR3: CASSPLANHGNTIYF. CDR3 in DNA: TGTGCCAGCAGCCCCCTGGCAAACCATGGAAACACCATATATTTT.

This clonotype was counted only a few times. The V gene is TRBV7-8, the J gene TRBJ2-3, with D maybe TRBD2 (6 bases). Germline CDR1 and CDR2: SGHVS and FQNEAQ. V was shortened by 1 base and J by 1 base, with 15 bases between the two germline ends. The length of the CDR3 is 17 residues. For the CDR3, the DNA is TGTGCCAGCAGCTTAGGGTGGACGGGAGAGGGCACAGATACGCAGTATTTT. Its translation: CASSLGWTGEGTDTQYF.

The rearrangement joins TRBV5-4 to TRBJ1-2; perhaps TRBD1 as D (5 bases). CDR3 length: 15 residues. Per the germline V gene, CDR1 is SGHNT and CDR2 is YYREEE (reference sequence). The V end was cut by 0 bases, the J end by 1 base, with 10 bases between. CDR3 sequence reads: CASSLAGGGNYGYTF. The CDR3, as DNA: TGTGCCAGCAGCTTGGCTGGGGGGGGTAACTATGGCTACACCTTC.

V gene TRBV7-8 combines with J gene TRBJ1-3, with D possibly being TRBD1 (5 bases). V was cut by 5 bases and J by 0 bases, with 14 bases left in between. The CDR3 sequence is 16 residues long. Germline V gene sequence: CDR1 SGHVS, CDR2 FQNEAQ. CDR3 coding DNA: TGTGCCAGCAGCCCAGACGGGGGATACTCTGGAAACACCATATATTTT. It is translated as CASSPDGGYSGNTIYF.